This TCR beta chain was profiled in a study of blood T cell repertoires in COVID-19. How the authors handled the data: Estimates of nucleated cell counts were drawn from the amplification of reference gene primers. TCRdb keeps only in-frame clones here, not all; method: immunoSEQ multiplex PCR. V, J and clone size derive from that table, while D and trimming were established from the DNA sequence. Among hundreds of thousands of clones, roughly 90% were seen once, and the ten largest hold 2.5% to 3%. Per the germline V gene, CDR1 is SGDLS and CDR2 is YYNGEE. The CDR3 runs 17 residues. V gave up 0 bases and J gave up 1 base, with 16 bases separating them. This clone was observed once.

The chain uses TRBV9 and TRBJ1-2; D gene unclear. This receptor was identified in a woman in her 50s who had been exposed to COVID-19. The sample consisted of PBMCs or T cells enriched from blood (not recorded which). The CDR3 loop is CASSVEAGSNFNYGYTF. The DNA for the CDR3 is TGTGCCAGCAGCGTAGAGGCTGGGAGCAATTTTAACTATGGCTACACCTTC. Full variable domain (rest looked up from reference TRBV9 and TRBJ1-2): DSGVTQTPKHLITATGQRVTLRCSPRSGDLSVYWYQQSLDQGLQFLIQYYNGEERAKGNILERFSAQQFPDLHSELNLSSLELGDSALYFCASSVEAGSNFNYGYTFGSGTRLTVV.